These 17 T cell receptor beta chains came from one sample sequenced in a study of CD8+ T cells in alopecia areata. Time point denoted: mouse skin 6 weeks after grafting, around onset of hair loss. Following extraction, RNA underwent reverse transcription to cDNA, which served as the sequencing template. Repertoires were generated with immunoSEQ multiplex PCR, while TCRdb's copy carries only in-frame clones and drops some. There are more than 1,500 clones in the sample, none observed a single time. This material consisted of skin, taken at week 6. Every receptor here comes from a C3H/HeJ mouse with alopecia areata. This strain has MHC haplotype H2-k.

This clone is medium-sized (0.01 to 0.1%) within its sample. The gene names given are mouse names. The read terminates 4 residues before the CDR3 end, so the remaining end is supplied by the germline J gene. The V gene is TRBV5, the J gene TRBJ2-7; TRBD1 matches 8 bases. CDR1 is LGHNA and CDR2 is YNLKQL in the germline V gene (reference sequence). V dropped 4 bases and J dropped 0; count of bases not matched to a gene: 2. The CDR3 has 14 amino acids. The CDR3 region is CASSRGTGSYEQYF. Partial CDR3 DNA: TGTGCCAGCAGCCGGGGGACAGGCTCCTAT.

Worth noting for this clone: Gene names follow the mouse nomenclature. Read sequence stops 4 residues before the CDR3 end, and the germline J gene provides the missing end. The chain couples TRBV5 to TRBJ2-3; 11 nucleotides align to TRBD2. The CDR3 has 15 residues. V shed 3 bases, J shed 2 bases, and the junction held 1 base outside the gene matches. Germline V CDR1 and CDR2: LGHNA, YNLKQL (reference sequence). The part of the CDR3 DNA that was read is TGTGCCAGCAGCCAGGGACTGGGGGTTGCAGAA. The encoded protein is CASSQGLGVAE. The CDR3 in its entirety is CASSQGLGVAETLYF.

This clone was seen ten or more times. The germline and genes are mouse ones. The read stops 4 residues short of the end of the CDR3; the missing end is completed from the germline J gene. V is TRBV19 and J is TRBJ1-1, with 10 bases lining up with TRBD1. CDR3 length: 15 amino acids. Germline CDR1 reads FNHDT; CDR2 reads SITEND (reference sequence). The trim removed 0 bases at V and 3 bases at J, leaving 2 bases unmatched. Here the CDR3 reads CASSIGDRGDTEVFF. Partial CDR3 DNA: TGTGCCAGCAGTATAGGGGACAGGGGTGACACA.

This clone is termed medium-sized (0.01 to 0.1%). Gene names refer to mouse genes. The CDR3 end falls 4 residues outside the read, so it is completed with the germline J gene. The chain is built from TRBV19 and TRBJ2-5; TRBD2 agrees at 10 bases. This CDR3 contains 14 residues. Germline CDR1 is FNHDT and CDR2 is SITEND (reference sequence). The CDR3 region is CASSPRDWGDTQYF. The CDR3 bases that were read are TGTGCCAGCAGCCCCCGGGACTGGGGAGAC.

This clone was seen many times. Gene names and germline match the mouse. The read ends 3 residues shy of where the CDR3 ends; the end is completed using the germline J gene. The genes are TRBV19 and TRBJ1-6; 7 nucleotides match TRBD1. TRBJ1-6 is classed as an ORF, of uncertain function. Trimming at V came to 3 bases and at J to 6 bases, leaving 3 bases not matched to a gene. Per the germline V gene, CDR1 is FNHDT and CDR2 is SITEND (reference sequence). The CDR3 covers 14 residues. The CDR3 DNA, read in part, is TGTGCCAGCAGTACTGACAGGGTTAATTCGCCC. Protein: CASSTDRVNSP. In full, the CDR3 is CASSTDRVNSPLYF.

Regarding this clone: Genes and germline come from the mouse. The read falls 4 residues short of the CDR3 end, and the missing part is taken from the germline J gene. V and J are TRBV14 and TRBJ1-1; 10 bases map to TRBD1. This CDR3 is 16 amino acids long. After removal of 2 bases from V and 0 bases from J, the junction contained 4 bases not matched to a gene. The germline V gene has CDR1 SGHDT and CDR2 FRDEAV. This chain's CDR3 is CASSFLDRGSNTEVFF. The DNA read from the CDR3 is TGTGCCAGCAGTTTTTTGGACAGGGGGTCAAACACA.

Concerning this clone itself: The listed genes are named as in mouse. The read halts 3 residues ahead of the CDR3 end, with the missing end drawn from the germline J gene. The rearrangement links TRBV31 to TRBJ1-6; TRBD1 matches at 11 bases. TRBJ1-6 is assigned to the ORF class and has an uncertain function. This CDR3 comprises 18 residues. The V gene end was trimmed by 0 bases and the J gene end by 0 bases; junction bases not matched to a gene: 4. Germline CDR1 reads GKSSPN; CDR2 reads SITVG. CDR3 DNA, as far as it was read: TGTGCCTGGAGTCTCGGGACAGGGGGTTATTCCTATAATTCGCCC. Encoded protein: CAWSLGTGGYSYNSP. The CDR3 in full is CAWSLGTGGYSYNSPLYF.

This clone was seen ten or more times. Gene names are mouse gene names. The DNA ends 4 residues before the CDR3 does, and the rest of the CDR3 is filled in from the germline J gene. The rearrangement uses TRBV5 and TRBJ1-1; 10 bases agree with TRBD1. After removal of 3 bases from V and 3 bases from J, the junction contained 7 bases not matched to a gene. Germline V gene data show CDR1 as LGHNA and CDR2 as YNLKQL (reference sequence). CDR3 length: 16 amino acids. The sequenced CDR3 bases are TGTGCCAGCAGCCATGCCGACAGGGGGCGATACACA. Translation: CASSHADRGRYT. The whole CDR3 sequence is CASSHADRGRYTEVFF.

This clone was counted a few times. These gene names are mouse names. The CDR3 is cut off 4 residues early in the read; its end comes from the germline J gene. V is TRBV1 and J is TRBJ2-4; 10 positions match TRBD1. Germline CDR1 is NSQYPW and CDR2 is LRSPGD (reference sequence). This CDR3 comprises 16 residues. Trimming took 0 bases from V and 1 from J; bases not matched to a gene: 1. The CDR3 loop is CTCSADGTGGQNTLYF. The covered CDR3 bases are TGCACCTGCAGTGCAGATGGGACAGGGGGTCAAAAC. Looking up the rest from reference TRBV1 and TRBJ2-4 gives the full variable domain: VTLLEQNPRWRLVPRGQAVNLRCILKNSQYPWMSWYQQDLQKQLQWLFTLRSPGDKEVKSLPGADYLATRVTDTELRLQVANMSQGRTLYCTCSADGTGGQNTLYFGAGTRLSVL.

Details on this clone: Genes and germline are mouse. Coverage ceases 4 residues before the CDR3 finishes, and the germline J gene fills in the end. The chain employs TRBV14 and TRBJ2-7; 10 nucleotides match TRBD1. Per germline, CDR1 SGHDT and CDR2 FRDEAV. This CDR3 spans 15 amino acids. Partial CDR3 DNA: TGTGCCAGCAGTTTATCTGGGACAGGGGCTTAT. It translates to CASSLSGTGAY. The complete CDR3 sequence is CASSLSGTGAYEQYF.

This clone was counted ten times or more. The gene names given are mouse names. Read data end 4 residues before the CDR3 end; the end is taken from the germline J gene. The chain has TRBV13-3 and TRBJ2-2; D is possibly TRBD1 (5 bases). Germline assignment: CDR1 NNHDY and CDR2 SYVADS. Trimming cost V 0 bases and J 0 bases, with 9 bases left between them. The CDR3 totals 16 residues. The CDR3 DNA, read in part, is TGTGCCAGCAGTGATGGCCAGGGAGCAAACACCGGG. This translates into CASSDGQGANTG. The full CDR3 protein is CASSDGQGANTGQLYF.

Relative to its sample, this clone is medium-sized. The germline and genes are mouse ones. The CDR3 end lies 4 residues beyond the end of the read and is filled in from the germline J gene. The chain joins TRBV1 to TRBJ1-1; D is perhaps TRBD1 (6 bases). V was trimmed by 0 bases and J by 0 bases, leaving 8 bases between them. The V gene's germline CDR1 is NSQYPW and CDR2 LRSPGD (reference sequence). CDR3 size: 15 residues. The part of the CDR3 DNA that was read is TGCACCTGCAGTGCAGATAACAGGGCAAACACA. The encoded protein is CTCSADNRANT. The complete CDR3 sequence is CTCSADNRANTEVFF. Complete variable domain (other parts from reference TRBV1 and TRBJ1-1): VTLLEQNPRWRLVPRGQAVNLRCILKNSQYPWMSWYQQDLQKQLQWLFTLRSPGDKEVKSLPGADYLATRVTDTELRLQVANMSQGRTLYCTCSADNRANTEVFFGKGTRLTVV.

This clone was seen repeatedly, ten times or more. Germline and genes here are mouse. The read terminates 4 residues ahead of where the CDR3 ends, so the germline J gene completes it. In the same sample, other DNA sequences code for this CDR3. This chain joins TRBV19 and TRBJ2-1, with a tentative D call TRBD2 (6 bases). The CDR3 contains 13 residues. CDR1 is FNHDT and CDR2 is SITEND in the germline V gene (reference sequence). V dropped 2 bases and J dropped 3 bases, with 6 bases sitting between them. CDR3 sequence: CASSMGGYAEQFF. CDR3 DNA, as far as it was read: TGTGCCAGCAGTATGGGGGGCTATGCT.

This clone is deemed medium-sized (0.01 to 0.1%). Gene labels here are mouse ones. The missing CDR3 end, 4 residues past where the read stops, is filled in from the germline J gene. V is TRBV1 and J is TRBJ2-5, with D perhaps TRBD1 (6 bases). Germline loops: CDR1 NSQYPW, CDR2 LRSPGD (reference sequence). CDR3 length: 17 amino acids. Trimming left V 0 bases short and J 0 bases short, with 13 bases between. CDR3 residues: CTCSADGDIINQDTQYF. The CDR3 DNA, read in part, is TGCACCTGCAGTGCAGATGGGGACATTATTAACCAAGAC.

Details on this clone: Genes here carry mouse names. The read finishes 4 residues shy of the CDR3 end, and the germline J gene is used to complete it. This sequence joins TRBV5 and TRBJ2-5; 8 positions match TRBD1. The CDR3 runs 17 residues. From germline, CDR1 is LGHNA and CDR2 YNLKQL (reference sequence). The CDR3 loop reads CASSQDPGQGGMDTQYF. CDR3 DNA, as far as it was read: TGTGCCAGCAGCCAAGATCCCGGACAGGGAGGTATGGAC.

This clone was observed many times. Each gene name is a mouse one. Coverage ceases 4 residues before the CDR3 finishes, and the germline J gene fills in the end. This sample includes further DNA sequences coding for the same CDR3. The chain joins TRBV19 to TRBJ1-1; 9 positions agree with TRBD1. The CDR3 sequence is 14 residues long. Germline lookup yields CDR1 FNHDT and CDR2 SITEND (reference sequence). V lost 4 bases and J lost 0; bases outside the gene matches: 1. The covered CDR3 bases are TGTGCCAGCAGTGGGGACAGGGCAAACACA. Its protein product is CASSGDRANT. The full CDR3 reads CASSGDRANTEVFF.

This clone was counted at least ten times. The gene names given are mouse names. The CDR3 end lies 4 residues beyond the end of the read and is filled in from the germline J gene. The J gene is TRBJ2-5, the V gene TRBV1, with unresolved D. CDR1 and CDR2 from the germline V gene are NSQYPW and LRSPGD (reference sequence). CDR3 length equals 13 residues. This CDR3 is CTCSADPRDTQYF. Partial CDR3 DNA: TGCACCTGCAGTGCAGATCCGAGGGAC.